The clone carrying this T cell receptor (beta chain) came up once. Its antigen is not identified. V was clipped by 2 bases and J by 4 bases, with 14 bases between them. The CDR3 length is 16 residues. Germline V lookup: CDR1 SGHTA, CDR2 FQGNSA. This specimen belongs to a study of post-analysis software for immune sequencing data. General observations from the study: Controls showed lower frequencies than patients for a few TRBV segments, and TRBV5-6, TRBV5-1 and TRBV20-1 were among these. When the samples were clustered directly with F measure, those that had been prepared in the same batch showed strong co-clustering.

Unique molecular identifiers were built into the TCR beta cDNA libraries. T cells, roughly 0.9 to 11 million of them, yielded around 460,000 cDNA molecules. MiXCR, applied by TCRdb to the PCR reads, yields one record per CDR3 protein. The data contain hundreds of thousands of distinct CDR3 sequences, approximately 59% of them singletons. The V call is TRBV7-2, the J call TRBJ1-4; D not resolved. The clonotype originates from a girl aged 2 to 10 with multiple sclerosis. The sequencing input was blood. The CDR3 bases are TGTGCCAGCAGCTTATCATCTCGCGGGAATAATGAAAAACTGTTTTTT. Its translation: CASSLSSRGNNEKLFF.